This TCR beta chain is from a study of T-cell reconstitution after alpha-beta-depleted transplantation in children. Researchers prepared the TCRbeta library using unique molecular identifiers, the study reports. TCRdb re-called the PCR reads with MiXCR, one entry per CDR3 protein. The sample lists 700,000 or so distinct CDR3 sequences, around 12% occurring once. A note on this clonotype: Its antigen remains unknown.

Germline V gene data show CDR1 as SGHTA and CDR2 as FQGTGA. The ends were cut back, 1 base at V and 7 bases at J, with 17 bases in the middle. The CDR3 has 16 residues. Study-level findings and limits: When one year had passed after transplant, most T-cell counts and diversity came from newly produced T cells. It was surviving recipient T cells and thymic progenitors that gave some patients high TCRbeta diversity at day 60. Two months or so post-transplant, alpha-beta T cells reportedly derived from several hundred expanded graft clones.

The TCR comes from a girl aged 2 to 10 with congenital amegakaryocytic thrombocytopenia, due to receive a stem cell transplant. The sequencing here drew on PBMCs, taken before TCRalphabeta/CD19-depleted stem cell transplant. This chain uses TRBV7-3 with TRBJ2-1; D may be TRBD2 (6 bases). For the CDR3, the DNA is TGTGCCAGCAGCTTAAAGGGCGGGACGCTGGGGAATGAGCAGTTCTTC. It encodes CASSLKGGTLGNEQFF.